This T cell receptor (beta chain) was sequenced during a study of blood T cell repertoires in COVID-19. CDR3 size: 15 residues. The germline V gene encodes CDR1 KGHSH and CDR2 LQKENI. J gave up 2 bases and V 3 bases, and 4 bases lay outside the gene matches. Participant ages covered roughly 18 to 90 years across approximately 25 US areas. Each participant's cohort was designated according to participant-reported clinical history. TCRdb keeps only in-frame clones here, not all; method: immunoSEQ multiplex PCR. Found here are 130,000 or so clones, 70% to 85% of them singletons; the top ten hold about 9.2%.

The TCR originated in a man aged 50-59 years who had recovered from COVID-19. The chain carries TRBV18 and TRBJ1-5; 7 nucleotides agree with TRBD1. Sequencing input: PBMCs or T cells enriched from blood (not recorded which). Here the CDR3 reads CASSPGQIRNQPQHF. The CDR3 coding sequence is TGTGCCAGCTCACCGGGACAGATCCGCAATCAGCCCCAGCATTTT. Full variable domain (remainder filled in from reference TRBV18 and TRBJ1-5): NAGVMQNPRHLVRRRGQEARLRCSPMKGHSHVYWYRQLPEEGLKFMVYLQKENIIDESGMPKERFSAEFPKEGPSILRIQQVVRGDSAAYFCASSPGQIRNQPQHFGDGTRLSIL.